The next 25 T cell receptor beta chains were all read from a single sample in a study of response to subunit inactivated influenza vaccine (dated 2018 in TCRdb). Library preparation used RT-PCR. The sample was run on an Illumina HiSeq 2500. TCRdb trimmed public reads at Q25 via fastp, called clones via MiXCR and kept in-frame beta chains. CDR3 protein sequences are deduplicated, and each keeps its most common genes and DNA. The sample data list roughly 550,000 distinct CDR3 sequences, and roughly a quarter of these were observed just once. The ten most abundant clones make up around 2.8% of the sample. The same data also contributed to another study, on T cells expressing NK-cell markers. The other study reports the following: TCR beta cDNA libraries were prepared using 5'RACE template switching, which introduced a universal primer site and unique molecular identifiers.

The specimen was CD4+ T cells sorted from PBMCs, collected about 12 days after vaccination. These receptors were taken from a man aged 45 to 65 who received an inactivated influenza vaccine. Donor details come from another sample of the same person, matched by shared clones.

This clonotype occurred a few times. This chain links TRBV11-2 with TRBJ2-1, with 12 bases matching TRBD2. J was trimmed by 9 bases and V by 5 bases; bases with no gene match: 11. Germline values: CDR1 SGHAT, CDR2 FQNNGV. The CDR3 length is 16 residues. The CDR3 coding sequence is TGTGCCAGCAGCGCTCGGCTAGCGGGGGGGCTTGGTGAGCAGTTCTTC. Translation gives CASSARLAGGLGEQFF.

This clonotype was detected a few times. The J gene is TRBJ2-7, the V gene TRBV2; D perhaps matches TRBD1 (6 bases). With 7 bases removed from V and 0 bases from J, the gap between germline ends came to 10 bases. CDR3 length: 13 amino acids. Germline V lookup: CDR1 SNHLY, CDR2 FYNNEI. The CDR3 here is CASIQDSSYEQYF. CDR3 sequence (DNA): TGTGCCAGCATTCAGGACAGCTCCTACGAGCAGTACTTC.

The rearrangement links TRBV5-1 to TRBJ2-1; 7 bases agree with TRBD2. Trimming took 0 bases from V and 9 from J; bases not matched to a gene: 3. Germline CDR1 SGHRS, CDR2 YFSETQ. The CDR3 is made up of 13 amino acids. CDR3 sequence reads: CASSLGRETEQFF. The CDR3 nucleotides are TGCGCCAGCAGCTTGGGGCGGGAGACTGAGCAGTTCTTC.

This clonotype was detected ten times or more. V is TRBV20-1 and J is TRBJ1-2, with a possible D match to TRBD1 (5 bases). The germline CDR1 and CDR2 sequences are DFQATT and SNEGSKA (reference sequence). The length of the CDR3 is 14 residues. Trimming cost V 3 bases and J 4 bases, with 15 bases left between them. CDR3: CSASSQGVSYGYTF. CDR3 bases: TGCAGTGCTAGTAGTCAGGGAGTATCCTATGGCTACACCTTC.

The chain carries TRBV12-3 or TRBV12-4 and TRBJ2-1; D perhaps matches TRBD1 (5 bases). The length of the CDR3 is 12 residues. Trimming took 3 bases from V and 15 from J, leaving 15 bases between them. The CDR3 DNA reads TGTGCCAGCAGTTTGGGGCCCCCCCGACCGTTCTTC. Encoded protein: CASSLGPPRPFF.

This clonotype was seen only a few times. Its ends do not fully match the called genes, so a read error is possible. The chain links TRBV11-3 to TRBJ2-3; D is perhaps TRBD2 (6 bases). Germline V gives CDR1 SGHNT, CDR2 YENEEA. The CDR3 length is 8 residues. The CDR3 nucleotides read TGTGCCACCTGGGACTTAGATTTT. It specifies CATWDLDF.

The V gene is TRBV28, the J gene TRBJ2-5; D ambiguous. Per the germline V gene, CDR1 is MDHEN and CDR2 is SYDVKM. Trimming shortened V by 4 bases and J by 0 bases, and 6 bases separated the two germline ends. CDR3 length equals 13 residues. The DNA for the CDR3 is TGTGCCAGCAGTTGGGCAGACCAAGAGACCCAGTACTTC. As protein: CASSWADQETQYF.

The chain recombines TRBV3-1 with TRBJ2-1, with 12 nucleotides matching TRBD2. Trimming cost V 0 bases and J 9 bases; bases outside gene matches: 9. The CDR3 is 17 amino acids. Germline V CDR1 and CDR2: LGHDT, YNNKEL (reference sequence). In DNA form, the CDR3 reads TGTGCCAGCAGCCAAGACCGACTAGCGGGGGCCCGTAGTGAGCAGTTCTTC. It translates to CASSQDRLAGARSEQFF.

This chain links TRBV4-3 with TRBJ2-7; 7 nucleotides line up with TRBD1. Unmatched junction bases numbered 12, after V lost 3 bases and J lost 4 bases. Germline CDR1 reads LGHNA; CDR2 reads YSLEER. This CDR3 comprises 16 residues. This CDR3 is CASSQWYGTDTYEQYF. The CDR3 region has the DNA TGCGCCAGCAGCCAGTGGTACGGGACAGACACGTACGAGCAGTACTTC.

This clonotype turned up a few times. The V and J genes are TRBV9 and TRBJ2-1; a weak D match, TRBD1 (6 bases). Germline V lookup: CDR1 SGDLS, CDR2 YYNGEE. CDR3 length: 15 residues. Trimming cost V 2 bases and J 4 bases, with 13 bases left between them. CDR3 sequence: CASSVGYQGYNEQFF. The CDR3 DNA reads as TGTGCCAGCAGCGTTGGATACCAGGGGTACAATGAGCAGTTCTTC.

This clonotype was observed a handful of times. The V call is TRBV29-1, the J call TRBJ1-2, with TRBD1 matching 9 bases. This CDR3 is 13 amino acids long. Germline lookup yields CDR1 SQVTM and CDR2 ANQGSEA. V shed 5 bases, J shed 8 bases, and the junction held 9 bases outside the gene matches. CDR3 residues: CSVQPGQGMGYTF. CDR3 DNA: TGCAGCGTTCAACCGGGACAGGGTATGGGCTACACCTTC.

The chain employs TRBV28 and TRBJ1-5; D unclear. Trimming left V 3 bases short and J 3 bases short, with 6 bases between. This CDR3 is built from 13 residues. Per germline, CDR1 MDHEN and CDR2 SYDVKM. The CDR3 loop is CASSLTNNQPQHF. The CDR3, as DNA: TGTGCCAGCAGTTTGACAAACAATCAGCCCCAGCATTTT. Supplemented by reference TRBV28 and TRBJ1-5, the full variable domain reads DVKVTQSSRYLVKRTGEKVFLECVQDMDHENMFWYRQDPGLGLRLIYFSYDVKMKEKGDIPEGYSVSREKKERFSLILESASTNQTSMYLCASSLTNNQPQHFGDGTRLSIL.

This clonotype has a count of ten or more. The CDR3 DNA reads as TGTGCCACCAGAGGGGGCGAGACTGAAGCTTTCTTT. Translation: CATRGGETEAFF. The V and J genes are TRBV24-1 and TRBJ1-1, with 7 bases matching TRBD1. The V and J ends lost 7 bases and 5 bases, in that order; junction bases with no gene match: 3. Per the germline V gene, CDR1 is KGHDR and CDR2 is SFDVKD. The CDR3 length is 12 residues.

The J gene is TRBJ1-5, the V gene TRBV7-2; D ambiguous. The CDR3 extends over 15 amino acids. Germline values: CDR1 SGHTA, CDR2 FQGNSA. The V end was cut by 0 bases, the J end by 1 base, with 7 bases between. In DNA form, the CDR3 reads TGTGCCAGCAGCTTAGCATACGGAAGCAATCAGCCCCAGCATTTT. The encoded protein is CASSLAYGSNQPQHF.

The chain has TRBV5-1 and TRBJ2-3, with TRBD2 matching 9 bases. V shed 2 bases and J 2 bases; nucleotides not matched to a gene: 3. CDR1 and CDR2 (germline): SGHRS, YFSETQ. The CDR3 extends over 15 amino acids. For the CDR3, the DNA is TGCGCCAGCAGCTTCCCTAGCGGGAACACAGATACGCAGTATTTT. Translating it yields CASSFPSGNTDTQYF.

This chain uses TRBV20-1 with TRBJ2-3; 7 positions agree with TRBD2. J lost 2 bases, V lost 1 base, and 6 bases had no gene match. The CDR3 is made up of 15 amino acids. Germline CDR1 DFQATT, CDR2 SNEGSKA (reference sequence). The CDR3 region is CSARALAADTDTQYF. The CDR3 bases are TGCAGTGCTAGAGCCCTAGCGGCTGACACAGATACGCAGTATTTT.

The chain combines TRBV7-2 with TRBJ1-5; TRBD1 agrees at 8 bases. Germline V gene data show CDR1 as SGHTA and CDR2 as FQGNSA. CDR3 length equals 14 residues. With 5 bases clipped from V and 2 bases from J, the junction kept 2 bases outside the gene matches. DNA of the CDR3: TGTGCCAGCAGCGGACAGGGACGCAATCAGCCCCAGCATTTT. Translating gives CASSGQGRNQPQHF. Combining the CDR3 with reference TRBV7-2 and TRBJ1-5 gives the whole variable domain GAGVSQSPSNKVTEKGKDVELRCDPISGHTALYWYRQSLGQGLEFLIYFQGNSAPDKSGLPSDRFSAERTGGSVSTLTIQRTQQEDSAVYLCASSGQGRNQPQHFGDGTRLSIL.

This clonotype showed up just a few times. This chain links TRBV5-1 with TRBJ2-2; 7 positions match TRBD1. Losses at the gene ends were 8 bases for V and 4 bases for J; bases not matched to a gene: 8. This CDR3 is 14 amino acids long. The germline gives CDR1 SGHRS, CDR2 YFSETQ. The CDR3 loop reads CASFTGAGTGELFF. The CDR3 bases are TGCGCCAGTTTTACAGGGGCCGGCACCGGGGAGCTGTTTTTT.

This clonotype was detected ten times or more. The rearrangement uses TRBV20-1 and TRBJ2-2; D call uncertain. The V gene's germline CDR1 is DFQATT and CDR2 SNEGSKA (reference sequence). Trimming removed 3 bases at V and 7 bases at J, with 12 bases between. The CDR3 has 13 amino acids. The CDR3 DNA is TGCAGTGCTAGTAGTTCTTCGAACGGGGAGCTGTTTTTT. The encoded protein is CSASSSSNGELFF.

This clonotype has more than one count but fewer than ten. This sequence joins TRBV10-3 and TRBJ2-7; D is undetermined. The CDR3 loop spans 12 amino acids. The germline V gene has CDR1 ENHRY and CDR2 SYGVKD. Trimming removed 2 bases at V and 3 bases at J, with 5 bases between. The CDR3 sequence is CAISEKGYEQYF. In nucleotides, the CDR3 is TGTGCCATCAGTGAGAAGGGCTACGAGCAGTACTTC.

This clonotype has just a few counts. The J gene is TRBJ2-1, the V gene TRBV2, with no clear D. CDR1 is SNHLY and CDR2 is FYNNEI in the germline V gene. The CDR3 contains 13 residues. Trimming removed 1 base at V and 6 bases at J, with 7 bases between. CDR3 region: CASSEENLNEQFF. CDR3 sequence (DNA): TGTGCCAGCAGTGAAGAGAACCTCAATGAGCAGTTCTTC.

This chain joins TRBV12-3 or TRBV12-4 and TRBJ2-5, with 8 positions matching TRBD1. Germline trimming cut 4 bases from V and 5 bases from J; bases unmatched to any gene: 3. The CDR3 has 13 residues. The CDR3 sequence: CASSYTGGETQYF. The CDR3 region has the DNA TGTGCCAGCAGTTACACAGGGGGGGAGACCCAGTACTTC.

This clonotype was recorded a few times. V and J are TRBV4-3 and TRBJ2-7; 7 bases are shared with TRBD1. Trimming removed 4 bases from V and 1 base from J; junction bases left unmatched: 7. The CDR3 contains 15 residues. Germline V lookup: CDR1 LGHNA, CDR2 YSLEER. DNA for the CDR3: TGCGCCAGCAGCCGACCCGGACAGGAATCCTACGAGCAGTACTTC. Its translation is CASSRPGQESYEQYF.

This clonotype was counted only a few times. This chain connects TRBV12-3 or TRBV12-4 to TRBJ1-2, with 9 bases that match TRBD1. The CDR3 contains 12 residues. Trimming took 5 bases from V and 7 from J; bases not matched to a gene: 2. The CDR3 DNA sequence: TGTGCCAGCAGTGGGGACAGGGCTGGCTACACCTTC. Translating gives CASSGDRAGYTF.

This clonotype occurred a few times. V usage is TRBV20-1 and J usage is TRBJ1-6; TRBD1 agrees at 7 bases. Losses at the gene ends were 5 bases for V and 8 bases for J; bases not matched to a gene: 6. The germline gives CDR1 DFQATT, CDR2 SNEGSKA (reference sequence). The CDR3 is 13 residues long. The CDR3 coding sequence is TGCAGTGCTTACCGGGACAGAGATTCACCCCTCCACTTT. Amino acids: CSAYRDRDSPLHF.